The 5 T cell receptor beta chains reported below all come from one sample, sequenced in a study of shared clonotypes between healthy human individuals. This table comes from immunoSEQ multiplex PCR, and its TCRdb copy is limited to in-frame clones, with some not included. The sample lists roughly 1.5 million clones; 98% were seen once. Specimen: naive CD4+ T cells sorted from blood. The sample's subset: CD45RA+ positively selected. The source is a man aged 30 to 45 in good health.

This clone was counted a single time. The chain has TRBV10-2 and TRBJ1-2; weak D call: TRBD1 (5 bases). This CDR3 comprises 13 residues. V was clipped by 6 bases and J by 6 bases, with 14 bases between them. Germline CDR1 is WSHSY and CDR2 is SAAADI. CDR3 protein: CASRGTGLDGYTF. The CDR3 coding sequence is TGCGCCAGCAGAGGGACCGGTTTGGATGGCTACACCTTC.

The chain links TRBV6-5 to TRBJ2-7, with TRBD2 matching 12 bases. Germline values: CDR1 MNHEY, CDR2 SVGAGI. Trimming took 6 bases from V and 3 from J; bases not matched to a gene: 6. CDR3 size: 15 residues. The CDR3 region is CASRRTSGNLYEQYF. Here the CDR3 DNA reads TGTGCCAGCAGAAGGACTAGCGGGAATCTCTACGAGCAGTACTTC.

The rearrangement joins TRBV19 to TRBJ2-3, with D perhaps matching TRBD1 (6 bases). The germline CDR1 and CDR2 sequences are LNHDA and SQIVND (reference sequence). V was cut by 4 bases and J by 1 base, with 18 bases left in between. The CDR3 length is 17 residues. DNA of the CDR3: TGTGCCAGTAGTAAACGGACAGATCTCGGAGGCACAGATACGCAGTATTTT. Its translation is CASSKRTDLGGTDTQYF.

The CDR3 nucleotides read TGTGCCAGCAGCTTTTCTACCACAAACATTCAGTACTTC. This codes for CASSFSTTNIQYF. The chain employs TRBV7-2 and TRBJ2-4; D gene unclear. Germline CDR1 reads SGHTA; CDR2 reads FQGNSA. This CDR3 has 13 residues. Deletions cut 3 bases from V and 6 bases from J, with 9 bases between.

The chain couples TRBV11-3 to TRBJ2-1, with 7 nucleotides matching TRBD2. CDR1 and CDR2 from the germline V gene are SGHNT and YENEEA. This CDR3 contains 16 residues. The V gene end was trimmed by 5 bases and the J gene end by 2 bases; junction bases not matched to a gene: 9. Written as DNA, the CDR3 is TGTGCCAGCAGCCGGGGAGGGCCCGGGGCCTACAATGAGCAGTTCTTC. This codes for CASSRGGPGAYNEQFF.